This TCR beta chain was captured by sequencing in a study of OX40 agonist ivuxolimab in advanced cancers. The method was immunoSEQ multiplex PCR; TCRdb's version includes in-frame clones alone and lacks a portion of them. The table includes over 70,000 clones, roughly 84% detected once. V lost 5 bases to trimming and J lost 5 bases; unmatched junction nucleotides: 15. This CDR3 contains 18 residues. Germline V gene data show CDR1 as MNHEY and CDR2 as SMNVEV (reference sequence). This chain joins TRBV27 and TRBJ2-2; 9 bases align to TRBD1. The receptor's source is an adult with an advanced solid tumor such as melanoma, head and neck, liver or kidney cancer. Sequences were derived from CD4+ or CD8+ T cells sorted from blood, sampled in a trial of the OX40 agonist ivuxolimab. The CDR3 DNA is TGTGCCAGCAGTCGCTTTGGAGTGGGACAGGGAGGTACCGGGGAGCTGTTTTTT. It codes for CASSRFGVGQGGTGELFF.